This T cell receptor (beta chain) was recovered during a study of T cells in Graves' hyperthyroidism and ophthalmopathy. Study overall: Peripheral blood was secured at the point of initial diagnosis, before any treatment.

Per germline, CDR1 SGHNT and CDR2 YYREEE (reference sequence). The CDR3 sequence is 13 residues long. Trimming removed 4 bases from V and 3 bases from J, with 10 bases in between. Amplification of TCR beta CDR3 regions used RNA as the template. The HTBI primer set drove a first-round RT-PCR of the TCR CDR3. TCRdb processed the multiplex PCR reads anew with MiXCR; each CDR3 protein has one entry. In the table there are 300,000 to 400,000 distinct CDR3 sequences, over 20% of which are singletons. Uncontrolled infections, other autoimmune diseases, pregnancy or lactation led to exclusion of patients. The sample was blood. The clonotype comes from a woman between 45 and 65 years old with Graves' hyperthyroidism. The V gene is TRBV5-4, the J gene TRBJ1-1; D is ambiguous. CDR3 residues: CASSVPSYTEAFF. Here the CDR3 DNA reads TGTGCCAGCAGCGTGCCGTCCTACACTGAAGCTTTCTTT.